This record concerns one TCR beta chain sequence. What it binds is not known. Donors had nominal health at sampling but likely had unrecorded immune exposures. The data were obtained in a study of cytomegalovirus exposure and HLA in healthy donors. Study-level findings and limits: Among the sequence variants, a highly shared cluster was likely an artifact of sequencing. Donors belonging to an Asian-associated ancestry cluster reportedly showed fewer N-insertions in productive TCRs than the approximately 700-donor mean, according to what a later analysis found.

Use of 60 Vbeta and 13 Jbeta primers characterized the PCR. Original processing notes: Approximately 11 million shared chains were among about 80 million unique TCR beta chains counted in a later analysis. Produced via immunoSEQ multiplex PCR; TCRdb's table is partial and in-frame only. Clone size and the V and J calls come from that table; the DNA yielded D and trimming. Found here are more than 140,000 clones, almost 85% of them singletons; the top ten hold around 6.1%. The TCR originated in a man between 25 and 39 years old in good health and CMV-seropositive. Sequencing used PBMCs.

The CDR3 DNA follows: TGTGCCAGCTCACCACTTGAGGGCCAAGAGACCCAGTACTTC. Amino acid sequence: CASSPLEGQETQYF. The chain joins TRBV18 to TRBJ2-5; D possibly corresponds to TRBD2 (5 bases). The germline V and J ends were trimmed by 1 base and 1 base, with 7 bases remaining between them. CDR1 and CDR2 (germline): KGHSH, LQKENI. CDR3 length: 14 residues.